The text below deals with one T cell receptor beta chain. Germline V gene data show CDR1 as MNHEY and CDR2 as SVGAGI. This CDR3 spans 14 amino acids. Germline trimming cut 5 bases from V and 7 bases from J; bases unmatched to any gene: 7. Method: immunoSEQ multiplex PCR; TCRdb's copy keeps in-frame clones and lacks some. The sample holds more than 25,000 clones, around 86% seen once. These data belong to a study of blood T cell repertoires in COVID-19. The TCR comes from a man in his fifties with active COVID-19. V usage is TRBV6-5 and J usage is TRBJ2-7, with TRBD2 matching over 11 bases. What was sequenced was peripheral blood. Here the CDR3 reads CASSMGLAAVEQYV. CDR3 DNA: TGTGCCAGCAGTATGGGACTAGCGGCGGTGGAGCAGTACGTC.